The T cell receptor beta chain described here comes from a study of T cell repertoires in cytomegalovirus infection. The wider study: It can be stated that public TCR beta signatures indicated CMV infection as well as a matching HLA type. Overall study results and limits: Clonotypes of TCR beta that were HLA-C-restricted and CMV-specific dominated the ex vivo response. Of the TCR beta families, the public ones yielded a cumulative frequency that identified carriers of CMV plus the relevant HLA.

In regard to this clonotype: The antigen remains undetermined. This may stem from a read error, because a much larger clone lies one nucleotide away.

The germline V gene encodes CDR1 SGHTA and CDR2 FQGNSA. This CDR3 has 15 residues. Via MiXCR, TCRdb re-called the reads, giving one row per CDR3 protein. Here the sample spans about 680,000 distinct CDR3 sequences, 20% to 25% being singletons. The chain carries TRBV7-2 and TRBJ2-7, with D possibly being TRBD1 (6 bases). Sequencing was done on a sample of CD8+ T cells from PBMCs. The source is a human donor in good health (CMV status not recorded). Some clones in this sample may be carry-over from other donors' samples. CDR3 region: CASSGRDTGSYEQDF. Here the CDR3 DNA reads TGTGCCAGCAGCGGCCGGGACACAGGCTCCTACGAGCAGGACTTC.